This TCR beta chain was identified in a study of blood T cell repertoires in COVID-19. Study summary: Both acute and convalescent COVID-19 samples were obtained from the United States, Italy and Spain. PBMCs, B-cell-depleted T cells, or T cells were the source of the cDNA or gDNA that made up the material.

In the source study's methods: Scientists estimated how many nucleated cells there were by amplifying reference gene primers. Clones were sequenced by immunoSEQ multiplex PCR, and TCRdb holds only the in-frame ones, with some missing. From that table come the V and J calls and clone size; the DNA was used to work out D and trimming. Of about 160,000 clones in the sample, roughly 90% are singletons; the top ten hold about 2.5%. V lost 1 base, J lost 4 bases, and 4 bases stayed unmatched. This CDR3 spans 15 amino acids. Germline loops: CDR1 SGHDN, CDR2 FVKESK. Sequencing was done on a sample of peripheral blood. This clonotype originated in a man aged 18-30 years with acute or convalescent COVID-19. V usage is TRBV14 and J usage is TRBJ2-5; 9 nucleotides match TRBD1. The CDR3 region is CASSQVRTGVETQYF. The CDR3 bases are TGTGCCAGCAGCCAAGTACGGACAGGGGTAGAGACCCAGTACTTC.